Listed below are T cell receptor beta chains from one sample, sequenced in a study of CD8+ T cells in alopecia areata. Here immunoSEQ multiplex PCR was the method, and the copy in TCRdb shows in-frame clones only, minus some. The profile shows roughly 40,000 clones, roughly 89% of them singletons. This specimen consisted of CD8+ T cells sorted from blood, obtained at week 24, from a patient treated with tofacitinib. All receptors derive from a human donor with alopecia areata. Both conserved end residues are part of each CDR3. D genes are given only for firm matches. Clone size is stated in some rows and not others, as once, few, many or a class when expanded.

TGTGCCAGCAGTGAAATACAGACCGGGGAGCTGTTTTTT	CASSEIQTGELFF	few	TRBJ2-2	TRBV25-1	.
TGCAGCGTGGCGGGGGCCGCCTACGAGCAGTACTTC	CSVAGAAYEQYF	.	TRBJ2-7	TRBV29-1	.
TGCAGCGTTCGGCTCGGGAGCTCCTACGAGCAGTACTTC	CSVRLGSSYEQYF	.	TRBJ2-7	TRBV29-1	.
TGTGCCAGCAGTGACACGGCTAGCGGGGGGAGGGAGACCCAGTACTTC	CASSDTASGGRETQYF	.	TRBJ2-5	TRBV6-1	TRBD2
TGTGCCAGCTCCTCAGTGCTAGCGGCCTACAATGAGCAGTTCTTC	CASSSVLAAYNEQFF	once	TRBJ2-1	TRBV25-1	TRBD2
TGTGCCAGTAGTATTACGGACAGGGGCCAAGAGACCCAGTACTTC	CASSITDRGQETQYF	.	TRBJ2-5	TRBV19	TRBD1
TGTGCCTCGAGCGATGGTGACAATGAGCAGTTCTTC	CASSDGDNEQFF	.	TRBJ2-1	TRBV30	.
TGTGCCAGCAGTTTTCCCAACTCCTACAATGAGCAGTTCTTC	CASSFPNSYNEQFF	.	TRBJ2-1	TRBV27	.
TGTGCCAGCAGCTTAGTTGCAGACACGGCGGGCGAGCAGTACTTC	CASSLVADTAGEQYF	.	TRBJ2-7	TRBV11-2	.
TGTGCCAGCAGCTTAACCCCCGAGGGGGGCTCCTACGAGCAGTACTTC	CASSLTPEGGSYEQYF	.	TRBJ2-7	TRBV11-2	.
TGCGCCAGCAGCCCAGGACAGGGGGGAGAAGATACGCAGTATTTT	CASSPGQGGEDTQYF	.	TRBJ2-3	TRBV5-1	TRBD1
TGTGCCAGCAGCGCACTTCTAGCGGATCAAGAGACCCAGTACTTC	CASSALLADQETQYF	.	TRBJ2-5	TRBV7-9	TRBD2
TGTGCCAGCTCCCAAATCGCCCCAAATGGAAACACTGAAGCTTTCTTT	CASSQIAPNGNTEAFF	.	TRBJ1-1	TRBV27	.
TGTGCCAGCAGCTTTAGCGGGGCTCCTTCCTACGAGCAGTACTTC	CASSFSGAPSYEQYF	.	TRBJ2-7	TRBV5-4	TRBD2
TGTGCCTGGAGTTTCGGGCAGGCAGGCACAGATACGCAGTATTTT	CAWSFGQAGTDTQYF	.	TRBJ2-3	TRBV30	.